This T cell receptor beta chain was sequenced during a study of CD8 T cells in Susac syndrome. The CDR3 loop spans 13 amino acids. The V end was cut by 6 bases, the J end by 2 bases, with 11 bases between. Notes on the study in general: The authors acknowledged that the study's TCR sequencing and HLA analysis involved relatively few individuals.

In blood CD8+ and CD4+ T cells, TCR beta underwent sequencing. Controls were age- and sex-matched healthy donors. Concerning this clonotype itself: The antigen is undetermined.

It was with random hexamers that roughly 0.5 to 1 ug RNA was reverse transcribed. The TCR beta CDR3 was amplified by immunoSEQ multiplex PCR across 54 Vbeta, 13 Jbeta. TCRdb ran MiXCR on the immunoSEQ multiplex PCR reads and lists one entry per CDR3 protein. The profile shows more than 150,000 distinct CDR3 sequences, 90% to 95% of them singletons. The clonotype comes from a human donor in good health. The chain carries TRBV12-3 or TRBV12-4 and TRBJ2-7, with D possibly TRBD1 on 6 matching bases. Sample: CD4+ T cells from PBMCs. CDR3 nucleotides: TGTGCCAGCAGCAGGGGACGGACCTACGAGCAGTACTTC. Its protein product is CASSRGRTYEQYF.